The rows below give T cell receptor beta chains drawn from one sample of a study of identical twins. TCRdb reanalysed the 5' RACE reads using MiXCR and keeps one entry per CDR3 protein. The sample includes roughly 290,000 distinct CDR3 sequences, more than 6.5% seen only once; the top ten take less than 2.5%. This sample was also put to use in a study of yellow fever vaccine responses in identical twins.

Material for sequencing was memory (CD45RO+) T cells sorted from blood. The receptor source for this set is a woman aged 18 to 35 in good health. Each CDR3 is given without its conserved first and last residue.

TRBJ2-5,TRBV20-1,SARELRGGQEQETQY
TRBJ2-3,TRBV11-3,ASSHPDSIDSTDTQY
TRBJ2-1,TRBV2,ASAGGANEQF
TRBJ2-3,TRBV12-3/TRBV12-4,ASRRNLAGGTDTQY
TRBJ1-3,TRBV10-3,ANQRDKVNTIY
TRBJ2-2,TRBV20-1,SAPTGGASSGELF
TRBJ1-2,TRBV5-1,ASSLGDVRSGYT
TRBJ2-1,TRBV20-1,SAQAGGVRF
TRBJ1-1,TRBV19,ASSMTGRTEAF
TRBJ2-1,TRBV20-1,SAPRLDRGQNEQF
TRBJ2-7,TRBV7-9,ASSLAQGGSYEQY
TRBJ2-3,TRBV28,ASSSTEQAQY
TRBJ1-4,TRBV4-1,ASSPQGGTNEKLF
TRBJ2-3,TRBV4-1,ASGEGPGTDTQY
TRBJ1-4,TRBV4-1,ASSRATGVNEKLF
TRBJ2-3,TRBV5-1,ASSLAPPGGSTDTQY
TRBJ2-5,TRBV12-3/TRBV12-4,ASSSAGQKKETQY
TRBJ1-3,TRBV12-3/TRBV12-4,ASSFRDRGNTIY
TRBJ1-5,TRBV12-3/TRBV12-4,ASMGTGNQPQH
TRBJ2-1,TRBV28,ASSPPTVSSEQF
TRBJ2-3,TRBV12-3/TRBV12-4,ATWTGPTDTQY
TRBJ2-1,TRBV2,ASRRVEYNEQF
TRBJ2-3,TRBV2,ASSEWQADTDTQY
TRBJ1-4,TRBV12-3/TRBV12-4,ASSFTRGEKLF
TRBJ1-5,TRBV27,ASSPGTGIRNQPQH
TRBJ1-6,TRBV12-3/TRBV12-4,ASSFGGSYNSPLH
TRBJ2-2,TRBV24-1,ATSDGVRDTGELF
TRBJ2-3,TRBV12-3/TRBV12-4,ASSRLRDTQY
TRBJ2-1,TRBV5-1,ASSLVLAGELPHEQF
TRBJ2-2,TRBV12-3/TRBV12-4,ASSVGGNTGELF
TRBJ2-7,TRBV29-1,SVPRASGSYEQY
TRBJ2-1,TRBV4-1,ASRRLLSGRADNEQF
TRBJ1-3,TRBV5-6,ASSAHPLTTGAGNTIY
TRBJ2-3,TRBV28,ASRRTGLDHGTDTQY
TRBJ2-1,TRBV7-9,ASSFSLPYNEQF
TRBJ2-1,TRBV20-1,SVPSGNYNEQF
TRBJ1-3,TRBV7-9,ASSFGTGSFGNTIY
TRBJ2-1,TRBV6-1,AGKGQGEVDEQF
TRBJ2-5,TRBV7-2,ASSATIRSAQY
TRBJ2-3,TRBV20-1,SAGTGVTDTQY
TRBJ1-4,TRBV5-6,ASSHRDPLGEKLF
TRBJ2-5,TRBV18,ASSPLDREETQY
TRBJ2-1,TRBV7-3,ASSQGQGFNNEQF
TRBJ2-1,TRBV6-4,ASSETSGSGYNEQF
TRBJ1-2,TRBV12-3/TRBV12-4,ASSWTGGYGYT
TRBJ2-5,TRBV3-1,ASSRNGGNTQETQY
TRBJ2-2,TRBV4-1,ASSQQGLVPGELF
TRBJ1-1,TRBV12-5,ASGLETMNTEAF
TRBJ2-1,TRBV10-3,AISAVKSSYNEQF
TRBJ1-5,TRBV2,ASRSGRGPGQPQH
TRBJ2-2,TRBV28,ASSSSRNTNTGELF
TRBJ2-1,TRBV11-3,ASSFGQGGKDEQF
TRBJ2-4,TRBV2,ASSRDGGKNIQY
TRBJ1-4,TRBV6-1,ASSEPGEGSEKLF
TRBJ1-1,TRBV12-3/TRBV12-4,ASSLVAEAF
TRBJ1-6,TRBV15,ATSVLGTANSPLH
TRBJ2-2,TRBV9,ASSVAEGLGTGELF
TRBJ2-7,TRBV5-1,ASSLDGTNFYEQY
TRBJ2-3,TRBV6-2/TRBV6-3,ASSYAGGHNTQY
TRBJ2-3,TRBV7-2,ASTRGGDTQY